This T cell receptor beta chain was recorded in a study of blood T cell repertoires in COVID-19. Looking at the study overall: The origin of the acute and convalescent COVID-19 samples was the United States, Italy and Spain. Nucleic acid was either cDNA or gDNA, and it came from T cells, B-cell-depleted T cells, or PBMCs.

Participant-reported clinical history was the basis for cohort assignment. V gave up 4 bases and J gave up 5 bases; unmatched junction bases: 10. CDR3 length: 16 amino acids. CDR1 MDHEN and CDR2 SYDVKM come from the germline V gene. Sequencing used immunoSEQ multiplex PCR; TCRdb keeps in-frame clones, though not all of them. Of 150,000 to 200,000 clones in the sample, 80% to 90% are singletons; the top ten hold approximately 9%. The source of this sequence is a woman under 30 who had recovered from COVID-19. Sequencing used PBMCs or T cells enriched from blood (not recorded which). This chain uses TRBV28 with TRBJ2-5; 10 bases line up with TRBD1. CDR3: CASSSQDRGRRETQYF. CDR3 coding DNA: TGTGCCAGCAGTTCTCAAGACAGGGGGCGTCGGGAGACCCAGTACTTC.